The subject of this entry is one T cell receptor beta chain. This table comes from immunoSEQ multiplex PCR, and its TCRdb copy is limited to in-frame clones, with some not included. The table lists 2 million to 2.5 million clones, under 97% of them singletons. The data stem from a study of shared clonotypes between healthy human individuals. V lost 0 bases to trimming and J lost 2 bases, with 15 bases between them. CDR1 and CDR2 (germline): SGDLS, YYNGEE. This CDR3 contains 16 residues. This TCR came from a young man in good health. Material for sequencing was naive CD4+ T cells sorted from blood. Subset meaning: CD45RA+ positively selected. The chain uses TRBV9 and TRBJ2-7; tentative D call: TRBD1 (7 bases). CDR3 residues: CASSVERGTAAYEQYF. The CDR3 DNA reads as TGTGCCAGCAGCGTAGAACGGGGGACAGCAGCCTACGAGCAGTACTTC.